The 4 T cell receptor beta chains in this list originate from one sample, sequenced in a study of blood T cell repertoires in COVID-19. Generated by immunoSEQ multiplex PCR, the TCRdb table keeps only in-frame clones and is missing some. Here the sample spans 200,000 to 250,000 clones, 80% to 90% being singletons. The sample consisted of peripheral blood. The receptors come from a man aged 18 to 30 with active or convalescent COVID-19.

The chain is built from TRBV27 and TRBJ1-6; TRBD1 matches 11 bases. The length of the CDR3 is 17 residues. After removal of 2 bases from V and 7 bases from J, the junction contained 7 bases not matched to a gene. CDR1 MNHEY and CDR2 SMNVEV come from the germline V gene (reference sequence). The CDR3 sequence: CASSLIGQGAGNSPLHF. CDR3 nucleotide sequence: TGTGCCAGCAGTTTAATAGGACAGGGGGCTGGAAATTCACCCCTCCACTTT.

This clone was seen just once. This chain uses TRBV10-3 with TRBJ1-1; TRBD1 agrees at 9 bases. The germline CDR1 and CDR2 sequences are ENHRY and SYGVKD. This CDR3 region has 14 residues. V was clipped by 6 bases and J by 5 bases; unmatched bases: 7. CDR3: CAIRDGTGQTEAFF. The CDR3 DNA reads as TGTGCCATCAGGGATGGGACAGGGCAGACTGAAGCTTTCTTT.

The chain joins TRBV5-8 to TRBJ1-4; possibly TRBD1 for D (5 bases). Looked up from germline, CDR1 is SGHTS and CDR2 is YDEGEE. The CDR3 is made up of 16 amino acids. V was pared by 3 bases and J by 0 bases, with 12 bases between. The CDR3 spells CASSSIGGATNEKLFF. CDR3 coding DNA: TGTGCCAGCAGCTCGATCGGAGGGGCAACTAATGAAAAACTGTTTTTT.

The chain joins TRBV30 to TRBJ2-7, with 8 bases aligning to TRBD1. CDR1 GTSNPN and CDR2 SVGIG come from the germline V gene (reference sequence). Trimming at V came to 3 bases and at J to 6 bases, leaving 1 base not matched to a gene. The CDR3 has 11 amino acids. The DNA for the CDR3 is TGTGCCTGGAGCACAGGGGGCGAGCAGTACTTC. Translation: CAWSTGGEQYF. Complete variable domain (other parts from reference TRBV30 and TRBJ2-7): SQTIHQWPATLVQPVGSPLSLECTVEGTSNPNLYWYRQAAGRGLQLLFYSVGIGQISSEVPQNLSASRPQDRQFILSSKKLLLSDSGFYLCAWSTGGEQYFGPGTRLTVT.